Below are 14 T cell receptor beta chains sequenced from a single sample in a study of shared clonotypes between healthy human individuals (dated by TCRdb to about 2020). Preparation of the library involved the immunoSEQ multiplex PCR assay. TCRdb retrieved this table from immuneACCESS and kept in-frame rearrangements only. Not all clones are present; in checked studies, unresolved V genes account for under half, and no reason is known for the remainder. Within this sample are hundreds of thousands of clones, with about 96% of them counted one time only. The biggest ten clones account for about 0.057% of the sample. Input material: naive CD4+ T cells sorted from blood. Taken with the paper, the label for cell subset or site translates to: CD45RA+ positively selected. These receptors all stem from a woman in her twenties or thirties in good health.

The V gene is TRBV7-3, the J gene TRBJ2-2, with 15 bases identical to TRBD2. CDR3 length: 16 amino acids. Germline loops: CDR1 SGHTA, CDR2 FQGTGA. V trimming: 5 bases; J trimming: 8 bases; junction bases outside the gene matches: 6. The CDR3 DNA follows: TGTGCCAGCAGCCCCCGGACTAGCGGGAGGGCTGGGGAGCTGTTTTTT. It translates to CASSPRTSGRAGELFF. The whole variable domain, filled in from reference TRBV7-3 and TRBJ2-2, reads GAGVSQTPSNKVTEKGKYVELRCDPISGHTALYWYRQSLGQGPEFLIYFQGTGAADDSGLPNDRFFAVRPEGSVSTLKIQRTERGDSAVYLCASSPRTSGRAGELFFGEGSRLTVL.

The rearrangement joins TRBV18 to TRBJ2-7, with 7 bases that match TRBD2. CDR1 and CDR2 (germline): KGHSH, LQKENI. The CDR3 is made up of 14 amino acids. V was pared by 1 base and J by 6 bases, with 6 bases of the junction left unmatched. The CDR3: CASSPQSGTSEQYF. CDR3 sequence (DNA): TGTGCCAGCTCACCACAGAGCGGGACCTCCGAGCAGTACTTC.

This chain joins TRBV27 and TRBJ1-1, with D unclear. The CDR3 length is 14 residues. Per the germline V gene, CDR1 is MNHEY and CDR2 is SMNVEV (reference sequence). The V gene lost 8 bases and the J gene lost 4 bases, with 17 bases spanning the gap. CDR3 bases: TGTGCCAGCCGCGTGGTCGTAGGGTTCACTGAAGCTTTCTTT. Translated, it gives CASRVVVGFTEAFF.

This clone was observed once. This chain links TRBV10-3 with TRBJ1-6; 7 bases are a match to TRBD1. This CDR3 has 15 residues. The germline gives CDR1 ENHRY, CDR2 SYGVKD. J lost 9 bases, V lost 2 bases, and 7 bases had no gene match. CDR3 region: CAISEATGVGSPLHF. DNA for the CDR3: TGTGCCATCAGTGAGGCAACAGGGGTTGGTTCACCCCTCCACTTT.

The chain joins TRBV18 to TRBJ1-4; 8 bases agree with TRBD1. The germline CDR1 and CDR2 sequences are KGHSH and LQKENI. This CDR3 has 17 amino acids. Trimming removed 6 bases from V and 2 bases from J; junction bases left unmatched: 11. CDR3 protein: CASSEQGARWTNEKLFF. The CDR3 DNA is TGTGCCAGCTCCGAGCAGGGGGCTCGGTGGACTAATGAAAAACTGTTTTTT.

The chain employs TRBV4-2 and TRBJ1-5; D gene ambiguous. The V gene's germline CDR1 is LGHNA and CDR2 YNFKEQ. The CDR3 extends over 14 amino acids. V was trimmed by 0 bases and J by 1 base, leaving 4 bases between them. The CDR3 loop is CASSQDGSNQPQHF. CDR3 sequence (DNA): TGTGCCAGCAGCCAAGATGGCAGCAATCAGCCCCAGCATTTT.

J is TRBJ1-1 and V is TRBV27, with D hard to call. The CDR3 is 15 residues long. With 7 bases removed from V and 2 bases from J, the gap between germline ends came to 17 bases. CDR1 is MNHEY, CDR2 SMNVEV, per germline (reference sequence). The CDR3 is CASTNSPFGNTEAFF. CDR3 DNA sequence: TGTGCCAGCACCAATTCGCCCTTTGGCAACACTGAAGCTTTCTTT.

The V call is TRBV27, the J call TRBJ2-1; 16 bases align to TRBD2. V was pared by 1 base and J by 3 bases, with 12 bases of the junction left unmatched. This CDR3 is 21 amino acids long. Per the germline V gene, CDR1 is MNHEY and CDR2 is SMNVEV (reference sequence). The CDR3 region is CASSLWGVRGTSGRGYNEQFF. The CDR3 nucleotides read TGTGCCAGCAGTTTATGGGGTGTCCGTGGGACTAGCGGGAGGGGCTACAATGAGCAGTTCTTC.

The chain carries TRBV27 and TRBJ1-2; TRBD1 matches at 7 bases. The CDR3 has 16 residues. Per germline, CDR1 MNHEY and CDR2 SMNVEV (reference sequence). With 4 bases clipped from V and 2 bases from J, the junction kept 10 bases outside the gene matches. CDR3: CASSSQGGDTNYGYTF. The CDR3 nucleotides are TGTGCCAGCAGTTCCCAGGGGGGGGACACAAACTATGGCTACACCTTC.

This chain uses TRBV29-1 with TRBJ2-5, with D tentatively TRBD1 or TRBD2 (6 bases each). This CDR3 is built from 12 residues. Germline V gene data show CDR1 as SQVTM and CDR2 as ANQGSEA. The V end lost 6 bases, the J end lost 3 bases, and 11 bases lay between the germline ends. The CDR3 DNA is TGCAGCGTGACTAGGGGGGAAGAGACCCAGTACTTC. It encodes CSVTRGEETQYF.

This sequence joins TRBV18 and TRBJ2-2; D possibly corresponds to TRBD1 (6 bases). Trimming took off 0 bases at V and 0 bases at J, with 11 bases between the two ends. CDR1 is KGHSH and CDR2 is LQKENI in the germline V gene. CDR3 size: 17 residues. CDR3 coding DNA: TGTGCCAGCTCACCACCATGGACAGTTTCGAACACCGGGGAGCTGTTTTTT. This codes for CASSPPWTVSNTGELFF.

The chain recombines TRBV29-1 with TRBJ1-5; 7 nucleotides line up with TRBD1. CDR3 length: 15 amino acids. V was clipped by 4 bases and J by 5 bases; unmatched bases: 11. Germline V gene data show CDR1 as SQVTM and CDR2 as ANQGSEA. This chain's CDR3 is CSVAMTGNRDQPQHF. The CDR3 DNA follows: TGCAGCGTTGCCATGACAGGGAACCGGGATCAGCCCCAGCATTTT.

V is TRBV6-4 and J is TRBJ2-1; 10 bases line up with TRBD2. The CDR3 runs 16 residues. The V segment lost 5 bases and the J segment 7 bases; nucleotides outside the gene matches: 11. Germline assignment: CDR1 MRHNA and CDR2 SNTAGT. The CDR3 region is CASSRLAAGGSNEQFF. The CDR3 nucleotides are TGTGCCAGCAGTCGACTTGCAGCGGGAGGGTCTAATGAGCAGTTCTTC.

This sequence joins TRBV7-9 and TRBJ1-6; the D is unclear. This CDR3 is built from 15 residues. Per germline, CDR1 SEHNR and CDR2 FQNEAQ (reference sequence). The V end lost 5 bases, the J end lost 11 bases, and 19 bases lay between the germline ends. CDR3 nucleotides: TGTGCCAGCAGCACGGACCGGGCACTAAGGACACCCCTCCACTTT. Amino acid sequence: CASSTDRALRTPLHF. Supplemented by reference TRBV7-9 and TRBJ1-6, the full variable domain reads DTGVSQNPRHKITKRGQNVTFRCDPISEHNRLYWYRQTLGQGPEFLTYFQNEAQLEKSRLLSDRFSAERPKGSFSTLEIQRTEQGDSAMYLCASSTDRALRTPLHFGNGTRLTVT.